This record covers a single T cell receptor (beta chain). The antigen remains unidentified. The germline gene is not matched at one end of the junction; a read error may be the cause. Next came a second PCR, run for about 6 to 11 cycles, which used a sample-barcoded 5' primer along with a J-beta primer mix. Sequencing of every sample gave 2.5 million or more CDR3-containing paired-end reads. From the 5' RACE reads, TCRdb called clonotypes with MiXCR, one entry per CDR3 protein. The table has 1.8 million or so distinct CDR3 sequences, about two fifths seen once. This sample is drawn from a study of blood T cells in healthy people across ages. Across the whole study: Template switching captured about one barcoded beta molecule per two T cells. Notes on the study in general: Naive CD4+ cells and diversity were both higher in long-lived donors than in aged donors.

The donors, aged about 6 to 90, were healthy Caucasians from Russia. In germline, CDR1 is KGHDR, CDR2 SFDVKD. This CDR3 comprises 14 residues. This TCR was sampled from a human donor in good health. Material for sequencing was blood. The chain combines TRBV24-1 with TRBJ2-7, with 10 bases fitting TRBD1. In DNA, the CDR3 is TGTGCCATCAGTGACCGGGACAGGGGAGACGAGCAGTACTTC. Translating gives CAISDRDRGDEQYF.